This is a list of T cell receptor beta chains from one sample in a study of OX40 agonist ivuxolimab in advanced cancers. The table came from immunoSEQ multiplex PCR; TCRdb's copy has only in-frame clones and leaves some out. Of 24,000 or so clones listed, approximately 90% are singletons. The material sequenced was CD4+ or CD8+ T cells sorted from blood, taken in a trial of the OX40 agonist ivuxolimab. The receptors stem from an adult with an advanced solid tumor such as melanoma, head and neck, liver or kidney cancer. Both conserved end residues are part of each CDR3. Fields, in order: V gene, D gene, clone size, J gene, CDR3 DNA, CDR3 protein. A D gene is named only where the DNA matches it firmly. Clone size is stated in some rows and not others, as once, few, many or a class when expanded.

V: TRBV6-5
D: -
size: -
J: TRBJ1-1
DNA: TGTGCCAGCAGTCCACAACAGGGATGGAGGGCTTTCTTT
CDR3: CASSPQQGWRAFF

V: TRBV19
D: -
size: once
J: TRBJ2-2
DNA: TGTGCCAGTCGGGGAAGCGGGGAGCTGTTTTTT
CDR3: CASRGSGELFF

V: TRBV19
D: -
size: -
J: TRBJ2-6
DNA: TGTGCCAGTAGTAACAAATATCCTGGGGCCAACGTCCTGACTTTC
CDR3: CASSNKYPGANVLTF

V: TRBV19
D: TRBD1
size: -
J: TRBJ2-3
DNA: TGTGCCAGTAGTATAGGGACAGGAGCAGATACGCAGTATTTT
CDR3: CASSIGTGADTQYF

V: TRBV4-3
D: -
size: -
J: TRBJ2-2
DNA: TGCGCCAGCAGCCAAGATCCCCGGACCGGGGAGCTGTTTTTT
CDR3: CASSQDPRTGELFF

V: TRBV6-1
D: -
size: -
J: TRBJ1-5
DNA: TGTGCCAGCAGTGAATTGTTACAGCCCCAGCATTTT
CDR3: CASSELLQPQHF

V: TRBV19
D: -
size: -
J: TRBJ1-5
DNA: TGTGCCAGTAGTCCCGAGACAGATTATAGCAATCAGCCCCAGCATTTT
CDR3: CASSPETDYSNQPQHF

V: TRBV7-2
D: -
size: -
J: TRBJ1-1
DNA: TGTGCCAGCAGCTTATCTGTAGGGAGGGCGACTGAAGCTTTCTTT
CDR3: CASSLSVGRATEAFF

V: TRBV5-1
D: -
size: -
J: TRBJ2-5
DNA: TGCGCCAGCAGCAAATCGACATGGAGGGAGACCCAGTACTTC
CDR3: CASSKSTWRETQYF

V: TRBV29-1
D: -
size: -
J: TRBJ1-2
DNA: TGCAGCGTTGTTGGGGGTCACTATGGCTACACCTTC
CDR3: CSVVGGHYGYTF

V: TRBV29-1
D: -
size: few
J: TRBJ1-1
DNA: TGCAGCGTAGGGTTCACTGAAGCTTTCTTT
CDR3: CSVGFTEAFF

V: TRBV6-1
D: -
size: -
J: TRBJ2-5
DNA: TGTGCCAGTTTGGGGGAACCGAGAGAGACCCAGTACTTC
CDR3: CASLGEPRETQYF

V: TRBV19
D: -
size: -
J: TRBJ1-1
DNA: TGTGCCAGTAGTATGTTCGGGACACCTGAAGCTTTCTTT
CDR3: CASSMFGTPEAFF

V: TRBV7-3
D: -
size: few
J: TRBJ2-1
DNA: TGTGCCAGCAGCTTGGGGGTTAGCTCCTACAATGAGCAGTTCTTC
CDR3: CASSLGVSSYNEQFF

V: TRBV11-2
D: -
size: -
J: TRBJ2-1
DNA: TGTGCCAGCAGCTTAACATGGGACCTCTACAATGAGCAGTTCTTC
CDR3: CASSLTWDLYNEQFF

V: TRBV5-1
D: TRBD2
size: -
J: TRBJ2-3
DNA: TGCGCCAGCAGCCGGCTAGCGGGGTCCACAGATACGCAGTATTTT
CDR3: CASSRLAGSTDTQYF

V: TRBV21-1
D: -
size: large
J: TRBJ2-1
DNA: TGTCGCGCCGCTTGGTCCTGGGGTGAGCAGTTCTTC
CDR3: CRAAWSWGEQFF

V: TRBV11-3
D: TRBD2
size: -
J: TRBJ2-1
DNA: TGTGCCAGCAGCCCGAGGGAGCGGGAGGGCCGATCCAATGAGCAGTTCTTC
CDR3: CASSPREREGRSNEQFF

V: TRBV10-3
D: TRBD1
size: -
J: TRBJ2-3
DNA: TGTGCCATCAGTGATGGACAGGGGGTAGGGGCAGATACGCAGTATTTT
CDR3: CAISDGQGVGADTQYF

V: TRBV5-1
D: TRBD1
size: -
J: TRBJ1-4
DNA: TGCGCCAGCAGCATAGGGACAGGGGTTGAAAAACTGTTTTTT
CDR3: CASSIGTGVEKLFF

V: TRBV4-1
D: -
size: once
J: TRBJ1-3
DNA: TGCGCCAGCAGCCAAGGCGGGGGGCGGAACACCATATATTTT
CDR3: CASSQGGGRNTIYF

V: TRBV5-1
D: -
size: -
J: TRBJ1-1
DNA: TGCGCCAGCAGCTTTACGACACACATGAACACTGAAGCTTTCTTT
CDR3: CASSFTTHMNTEAFF